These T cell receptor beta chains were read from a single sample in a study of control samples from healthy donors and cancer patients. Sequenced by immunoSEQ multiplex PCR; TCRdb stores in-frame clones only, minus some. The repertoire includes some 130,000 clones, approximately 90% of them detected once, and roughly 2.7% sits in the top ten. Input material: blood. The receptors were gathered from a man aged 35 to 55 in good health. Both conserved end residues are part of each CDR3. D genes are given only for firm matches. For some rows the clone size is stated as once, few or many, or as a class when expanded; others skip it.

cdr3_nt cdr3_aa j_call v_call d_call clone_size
TGTGCCAGTGTACCTCCGGGGGGCGAAAGTCAGTCCCAGCATTTT CASVPPGGESQSQHF TRBJ1-5 TRBV19 - -
TGCAGTGCTAGTGGCGGGACCCCAGGGACCCAGTACTTC CSASGGTPGTQYF TRBJ2-5 TRBV20-1 - -
TGTGCCAGCAGCTTGGATCGGACCTACGAGCAGTACTTC CASSLDRTYEQYF TRBJ2-7 TRBV5-4 - -
TGTGCCAGCAATGACAGGGGGCAATCGAACACCGGGGAGCTGTTTTTT CASNDRGQSNTGELFF TRBJ2-2 TRBV11-2 TRBD1 -
TGTGCCAGCAGCCGGACTAGCGGGGGGGCTGGGGCCAAAAACATTCAGTACTTC CASSRTSGGAGAKNIQYF TRBJ2-4 TRBV11-2 TRBD2 -
TGTGCCAGTAGTATATCTCCAAGAGTAAACACTGAAGCTTTCTTT CASSISPRVNTEAFF TRBJ1-1 TRBV19 - once
TGCGCCAGCAAAGGCGGGGGACAAGAGACCCAGTACTTC CASKGGGQETQYF TRBJ2-5 TRBV23-1 TRBD2 -
TGTGCCAGCAGCCAGCACAGGGTCTATGGCTACACCTTC CASSQHRVYGYTF TRBJ1-2 TRBV5-8 - -
TGCGCCAGCAGCCAAGAATTCTTTCCCGGGACTACCGACGAGCAGTACTTC CASSQEFFPGTTDEQYF TRBJ2-7 TRBV4-1 TRBD2 once
TGTGCCACTACAGGGGGAATAGATACGCAGTATTTT CATTGGIDTQYF TRBJ2-3 TRBV6-5 TRBD1 -
TGTGCCAGCAGCCAAGGGAATCAGCCCCAGCATTTT CASSQGNQPQHF TRBJ1-5 TRBV3-1/TRBV3-2 - -
TGTGCCAGCAGCGTAGATCCTAGCGGGGGGGCCTTGGAGACCCAGTACTTC CASSVDPSGGALETQYF TRBJ2-5 TRBV9 TRBD2 -
TGCGCCAGCAGCCATGCCTACGAGCAGTACTTC CASSHAYEQYF TRBJ2-7 TRBV4-1 - -
TGTGCCAGCAGTTACGGAAAGGTAACTGAAGCTTTCTTT CASSYGKVTEAFF TRBJ1-1 TRBV6-5 - -
TGTGCCAGCAGTTTTTTACAGGAGGGTTGGTACGAGCAGTACTTC CASSFLQEGWYEQYF TRBJ2-7 TRBV6-5 - -
TGTGCCAGCAGTGAACAGGGTCGGGCACAGACTGAAGCTTTCTTT CASSEQGRAQTEAFF TRBJ1-1 TRBV2 - -
TGTGCCAGCAGTGAAGCGCAGGGGGGAAAGGCTTTCTTT CASSEAQGGKAFF TRBJ1-1 TRBV2 TRBD1 once
TGTGCCAGCGCCGGACTAGCGGGGGTCACAGATACGCAGTATTTT CASAGLAGVTDTQYF TRBJ2-3 TRBV2 TRBD2 -
TGTGCCAGCTCCCGAGGCAGTCCGGAGACCCAGTACTTC CASSRGSPETQYF TRBJ2-5 TRBV25-1 - -
TGTGCCAGCAGCTTAGACGGGGGCTCTGGAAACACCATATATTTT CASSLDGGSGNTIYF TRBJ1-3 TRBV7-2 - few
TGTGCCAGCAGGGAAAAAGGACTAGCGGGGTTGTATACGCAGTATTTT CASREKGLAGLYTQYF TRBJ2-3 TRBV6-1 TRBD2 -